The rows below give T cell receptor beta chains drawn from one sample of a study of neurological immune-mediated disorders. TCRdb redid the calling of the 5' RACE reads with MiXCR, one entry per CDR3 protein. The repertoire holds some 57,000 distinct CDR3 sequences, with roughly 3.8% as singletons. What was sequenced was PBMCs. These receptors all come from a man between 60 and 75 years old with multiple sclerosis. Each CDR3 is given with its conserved first and last residue.

V gene,J gene,CDR3 protein
TRBV5-5,TRBJ2-7,CASSLGSSYEQYF
TRBV7-8,TRBJ2-3,CASSNTLAGRGDTQYF
TRBV28,TRBJ1-2,CASREGTQNYGYTF
TRBV15,TRBJ2-3,CATSRDRGIASTDTQYF
TRBV5-1,TRBJ2-1,CASSLDKGLAGRPRRYNEQFF
TRBV5-5,TRBJ2-5,CASSGLGKETQYF
TRBV27,TRBJ2-6,CASSRAGSGSGANVLTF
TRBV20-1,TRBJ2-4,CSARDPQGVHINIQYF
TRBV7-7,TRBJ2-7,CASSLVGPYEQYF
TRBV12-3/TRBV12-4,TRBJ2-2,CASRHAVNTGELFF
TRBV10-2,TRBJ1-6,CASRGKDLQFHPLHF
TRBV5-1,TRBJ1-1,CASSLARSANTEAFF
TRBV20-1,TRBJ1-4,CSAIRDVDEKLFF
TRBV18,TRBJ2-7,CASSPGTGAYEQYF
TRBV5-1,TRBJ1-2,CASRFEGAWGYTF
TRBV12-3/TRBV12-4,TRBJ2-3,CASRPPSGRMDTQYF
TRBV24-1,TRBJ2-2,CATRTGGAGGTGELFF
TRBV28,TRBJ2-1,CASGQGTSGKNEQFF
TRBV5-1,TRBJ2-5,CASSFGPLSPETQYF
TRBV9,TRBJ2-1,CASSPRDRGINEQFF
TRBV6-5,TRBJ2-4,CASSRQGGAKNIQYF
TRBV20-1,TRBJ2-3,CSAGGLAADTQYF
TRBV5-1,TRBJ2-1,CASSLTPYNEQFF
TRBV12-3/TRBV12-4,TRBJ1-1,CASSFVSNTEAFF
TRBV29-1,TRBJ2-1,CSVGGGSSYNEQFF
TRBV6-5,TRBJ2-3,CASSLAGRTDTQYF
TRBV10-3,TRBJ1-1,CASQGQMNTEAFF
TRBV20-1,TRBJ2-7,CSASGSYEQYF
TRBV27,TRBJ1-2,CASSLVQAGGYTF